The source of this T cell receptor (beta chain) is a study of long-term antiretroviral therapy in people with HIV. immunoSEQ v3.0 was run at survey level. Produced via immunoSEQ multiplex PCR; TCRdb's table is partial and in-frame only. The data hold approximately 18,000 clones, with roughly 80% observed a single time. The CDR3 is 15 residues long. Germline CDR1 is MNHNS and CDR2 is SASEGT. The ends were cut back, 2 bases at V and 5 bases at J, with 15 bases in the middle. This chain connects TRBV6-1 to TRBJ1-1, with a possible D match to TRBD1 (5 bases). This sample comprised unsorted PBMCs, obtained 2.3 years after starting antiretroviral therapy. The sequence came from a woman in her forties with HIV. The CDR3 DNA reads as TGTGCCAGCAGTGAAATTCGCATACAGGAGACTGAAGCTTTCTTT. It translates to CASSEIRIQETEAFF.